This TCR beta chain emerged from a study of long-term antiretroviral therapy in people with HIV. Findings and caveats of the study: After ART, diversity increased yet remained lower than transplant donor controls. Blood obtained between about 2004 and 2017 may reflect older ART regimens. Among HIV repertoires, CDR3 length ranges were narrower than those of controls.

V was clipped by 8 bases and J by 7 bases, with 14 bases between them. The CDR3 totals 11 residues. The germline CDR1 and CDR2 sequences are DFQATT and SNEGSKA (reference sequence). The authors ran the immunoSEQ assay, v3.0, at survey level. Sequencing used immunoSEQ multiplex PCR; TCRdb keeps in-frame clones, though not all of them. This table has around 31,000 clones, about 85% appearing once. No fewer than two post-ART and no fewer than one pre-ART PBMC samples existed for each donor. Notes on this clone: Its matching antigen is unknown.

V is TRBV20-1 and J is TRBJ2-5, with D possibly being TRBD2 (5 bases). The TCR sequence derives from a man in his forties or fifties with HIV. Here the sequenced sample was unsorted PBMCs, taken around 5 years before starting antiretroviral therapy. CDR3 loop: CSPNGAGTQYF. The CDR3 DNA reads as TGCAGTCCCAACGGTGCGGGGACCCAGTACTTC.